The T cell receptor beta chain described here comes from a study of OX40 agonist ivuxolimab in advanced cancers. Study overall: At doses from 0.01 to 10 mg/kg, patients were given intravenous ivuxolimab every 2 weeks.

Libraries were prepared by immunoSEQ multiplex PCR; TCRdb keeps only in-frame clonotypes and omits some of them. The sample consists of about 28,000 clones, more than 75% of them appearing once. About this clone: Antigen unknown.

Individuals having autoimmune disease history or systemic immunosuppression were not enrolled. The CDR3 is made up of 14 amino acids. Germline V lookup: CDR1 SEHNR, CDR2 FQNEAQ (reference sequence). With 7 bases removed from V and 7 bases from J, the gap between germline ends came to 16 bases. Notes on the study in general: CD4+ and CD8+ blood T cells expanded clonally by week 6 at 0.1 to 3.0 mg/kg.

The chain couples TRBV7-9 to TRBJ2-2; D may match TRBD1 or TRBD2 (5 bases each). This receptor was obtained from an adult with an advanced solid tumor such as melanoma, head and neck, liver or kidney cancer. The source was CD4+ or CD8+ T cells sorted from blood, collected in a trial of the OX40 agonist ivuxolimab. This CDR3 reads CASNPGPYHGELFF. The CDR3 DNA reads TGTGCCAGCAACCCGGGGCCCTACCACGGGGAGCTGTTTTTT. The full variable domain, in which reference TRBV7-9 and TRBJ2-2 provide the parts outside the CDR3, is DTGVSQNPRHKITKRGQNVTFRCDPISEHNRLYWYRQTLGQGPEFLTYFQNEAQLEKSRLLSDRFSAERPKGSFSTLEIQRTEQGDSAMYLCASNPGPYHGELFFGEGSRLTVL.